A few counts support the clone carrying this TCR beta chain. The record originates from a study of PD-1 blockade in classical Hodgkin lymphoma. J gave up 2 bases and V 10 bases, and 6 bases lay outside the gene matches. The germline CDR1 and CDR2 sequences are ENHRY and SYGVKD. The CDR3 totals 13 residues. Clones were sequenced by immunoSEQ multiplex PCR, and TCRdb holds only the in-frame ones, with some missing. The top ten hold about 31% of the sample, which has 25,000 to 40,000 clones, 75% to 85% seen once. Each patient relapsed following autologous stem cell transplantation, and prior brentuximab vedotin exposure differed.

The rearrangement joins TRBV10-3 to TRBJ2-3; 7 nucleotides agree with TRBD2. Sequencing was performed on peripheral blood mononuclear cells (PBMCs), taken at baseline. The clonotype was recovered from a human donor with classical Hodgkin lymphoma. The chain's CDR3 is CASLADPTDTQYF. The CDR3 nucleotides are TGTGCCAGCCTAGCGGACCCCACAGATACGCAGTATTTT.